The 7 T cell receptor beta chains presented below share a single source sample, sequenced in a study of cytomegalovirus exposure and HLA in healthy donors. TCRdb keeps only in-frame clones here, not all; method: immunoSEQ multiplex PCR. The sample carries more than 90,000 clones, 88% recorded once. Sequenced material: PBMCs. The source of these receptors is a man younger than 30 in good health and CMV-seronegative.

This chain uses TRBV21-1 with TRBJ2-7; the D call TRBD2 from the table was never checked on the DNA. TRBV21-1 is a recognized pseudogene. The CDR3 sequence is 14 residues long. The CDR3 reads CASSKVKRAYEQYF. As DNA, the CDR3 is TGTGCCAGCAGCAAAGTGAAGAGGGCCTACGAGCAGTACTTC.

V and J are TRBV15 and TRBJ2-7; no reliable D call. V lost 5 bases and J lost 2, with 16 bases in between. CDR1 is LNHNV and CDR2 is YYDKDF in the germline V gene (reference sequence). This CDR3 is 15 amino acids long. The CDR3 here is CATSGSPAAPYEQYF. In nucleotides, the CDR3 is TGTGCCACCAGCGGAAGTCCCGCGGCCCCCTACGAGCAGTACTTC.

This clone was seen once. The chain recombines TRBV19 with TRBJ1-1, with D possibly matching TRBD1 (5 bases). Between the trimmed V and J ends, which lost 7 bases and 2 bases, there was a span of 17 bases. CDR3 length: 15 amino acids. CDR1 and CDR2 (germline): LNHDA, SQIVND (reference sequence). The CDR3 region has the DNA TGTGCCAGTACTCCTGTCGCAGGGTCCAACACTGAAGCTTTCTTT. Encoded protein: CASTPVAGSNTEAFF.

This clone has just a few counts. The chain combines TRBV7-2 with TRBJ2-7, with 9 bases aligning to TRBD2. Unmatched junction bases numbered 9, after V lost 5 bases and J lost 1 base. From germline, CDR1 is SGHTA and CDR2 FQGNSA. The CDR3 covers 16 residues. CDR3 residues: CASSLGGSGRSYEQYF. DNA of the CDR3: TGTGCCAGCAGCCTAGGAGGTAGCGGGAGATCCTACGAGCAGTACTTC.

The chain links TRBV2 to TRBJ2-5; TRBD2 is a possible D gene (6 bases). Germline V gives CDR1 SNHLY, CDR2 FYNNEI. There are 12 residues in the CDR3. V lost 7 bases to trimming and J lost 1 base, with 7 bases between them. CDR3 sequence (DNA): TGTGCCAGCAAGCGGGCCCAAGAGACCCAGTACTTC. Translation gives CASKRAQETQYF.

The chain carries TRBV28 and TRBJ1-5; maybe TRBD1 (6 bases). The CDR3 has 13 amino acids. V was trimmed by 5 bases and J by 7 bases, leaving 12 bases between them. The germline V gene encodes CDR1 MDHEN and CDR2 SYDVKM. Here the CDR3 DNA reads TGTGCCAGCAGTAGGGGACAAACACAGCCCCAGCATTTT. The encoded protein is CASSRGQTQPQHF. The variable domain in full, completed from reference TRBV28 and TRBJ1-5, reads DVKVTQSSRYLVKRTGEKVFLECVQDMDHENMFWYRQDPGLGLRLIYFSYDVKMKEKGDIPEGYSVSREKKERFSLILESASTNQTSMYLCASSRGQTQPQHFGDGTRLSIL.

This chain joins TRBV18 and TRBJ1-6; 7 bases match TRBD1. Germline V gene data show CDR1 as KGHSH and CDR2 as LQKENI. The CDR3 is made up of 17 amino acids. Trimming took 2 bases from V and 4 from J; bases not matched to a gene: 8. The DNA for the CDR3 is TGTGCCAGCTCACCAATCGGACAGGCGGGATATAATTCACCCCTCCACTTT. Translation gives CASSPIGQAGYNSPLHF.